This record looks at one TCR beta chain sequence and its context. Per the original data handling: Amplifying reference gene primers gave estimates of nucleated cell counts. Profiling relied on immunoSEQ multiplex PCR, and the TCRdb table lists in-frame clones only, not all of them. The V and J calls and the clone size are those of that table, but D and trimming were determined from the DNA. The repertoire consists of tens of thousands of clones, with about nine tenths occurring once and the leading ten covering approximately 3.6%. The sample originates from a study of blood T cell repertoires in COVID-19. Study-level background: The study drew acute and convalescent COVID-19 samples from the United States, Italy and Spain. Sample material is recorded as cDNA or gDNA derived from T cells, B-cell-depleted T cells, or PBMCs.

This sequence originates from a woman in her 70s with acute or convalescent COVID-19. The sequencing input was peripheral blood.

Here the CDR3 reads CASSSAGGRSNEKLFF. CDR3 bases: TGTGCCAGCAGCTCTGCGGGGGGACGGTCGAATGAAAAACTGTTTTTT. J is TRBJ1-4 and V is TRBV7-9; tentatively, D is TRBD1 (5 bases). Per germline, CDR1 SEHNR and CDR2 FQNEAQ (reference sequence). V was shortened by 4 bases and J by 5 bases, with 17 bases between the two germline ends. The CDR3 contains 16 residues. The full variable domain, with the rest looked up from reference TRBV7-9 and TRBJ1-4, is DTGVSQNPRHKITKRGQNVTFRCDPISEHNRLYWYRQTLGQGPEFLTYFQNEAQLEKSRLLSDRFSAERPKGSFSTLEIQRTEQGDSAMYLCASSSAGGRSNEKLFFGSGTQLSVL.